This T cell receptor beta chain was sequenced in a study of T cell responses to AZD1222 COVID-19 vaccine. In germline, CDR1 is SEHNR, CDR2 FQNEAQ (reference sequence). The CDR3 contains 16 residues. The junction had 10 bases not matched to a gene; V was cut back by 1 base and J by 5 bases. With respect to this clone: Its matching antigen is unknown.

Profiling relied on immunoSEQ multiplex PCR, and the TCRdb table lists in-frame clones only, not all of them. This table has 65,000 to 80,000 clones, about 92% appearing once. Study-wide findings and caveats: Nearly half of unique spike-specific TCRs reportedly avoided B.1.351 and B.1.1.7 mutated regions. Sampling that yielded the repertoires occurred only after the peak T cell response. Regions 160-218 and 743-854 held dominance among vaccine-associated CD4 TCRs, which spanned spike.

Sequencing used peripheral blood, obtained on day 0 of AZD1222 vaccination. The rearrangement uses TRBV7-9 and TRBJ2-5; 7 positions match TRBD2. This clonotype originated in an adult in good health. CDR3 region: CASSLEGRAARETQYF. CDR3 nucleotides: TGTGCCAGCAGCTTAGAAGGGAGGGCGGCCAGGGAGACCCAGTACTTC.